A single count supports the clone carrying this TCR beta chain. PCR was performed a second time for about 6 to 12 cycles using a sample-barcoded 5' primer and a J-beta primer mix. A template-switch adaptor that had 12 random nucleotides put a tag on each cDNA molecule. Using its own MiXCR run on the 5' RACE reads, TCRdb lists one record per CDR3 protein. This sample has about 1.5 million distinct CDR3 sequences, with less than 45% found just once. The record originates from a study of blood T cells in healthy people across ages. The CDR3 extends over 18 amino acids. Trimming took off 1 base at V and 2 bases at J, with 19 bases between the two ends. Germline CDR1 and CDR2: SEHNR and FQNEAQ (reference sequence).

The chain combines TRBV7-9 with TRBJ2-3; either TRBD1 or TRBD2 may fit D (6 bases each). What was sequenced was blood. The TCR comes from a young woman in good health. The CDR3 bases are TGTGCCAGCAGCTTAGGTCTGTCGGAGGGGGTCCACACAGATACGCAGTATTTT. Translation gives CASSLGLSEGVHTDTQYF. Drawing the rest from reference TRBV7-9 and TRBJ2-3, the complete variable domain is DTGVSQNPRHKITKRGQNVTFRCDPISEHNRLYWYRQTLGQGPEFLTYFQNEAQLEKSRLLSDRFSAERPKGSFSTLEIQRTEQGDSAMYLCASSLGLSEGVHTDTQYFGPGTRLTVL.